This T cell receptor beta chain was identified during a study of T cell changes during pregnancy in multiple sclerosis. Libraries were prepared by immunoSEQ multiplex PCR; TCRdb keeps only in-frame clonotypes and omits some of them. The sample has some 37,000 clones, around nine tenths seen once. The CDR3 runs 16 residues. Germline lookup yields CDR1 LNHDA and CDR2 SQIVND (reference sequence). After removal of 5 bases from V and 3 bases from J, the junction contained 8 bases not matched to a gene. Sequenced here: CD4+ T cells from peripheral blood mononuclear cells, sampled after pregnancy. The chain joins TRBV19 to TRBJ2-1; 9 nucleotides agree with TRBD2. The clonotype comes from a female donor in good health, enrolled as a control in a pregnancy study. The chain's CDR3 is CASSGVAGDRYNEQFF. The CDR3 DNA follows: TGTGCCAGTAGTGGAGTAGCGGGAGATCGCTACAATGAGCAGTTCTTC.